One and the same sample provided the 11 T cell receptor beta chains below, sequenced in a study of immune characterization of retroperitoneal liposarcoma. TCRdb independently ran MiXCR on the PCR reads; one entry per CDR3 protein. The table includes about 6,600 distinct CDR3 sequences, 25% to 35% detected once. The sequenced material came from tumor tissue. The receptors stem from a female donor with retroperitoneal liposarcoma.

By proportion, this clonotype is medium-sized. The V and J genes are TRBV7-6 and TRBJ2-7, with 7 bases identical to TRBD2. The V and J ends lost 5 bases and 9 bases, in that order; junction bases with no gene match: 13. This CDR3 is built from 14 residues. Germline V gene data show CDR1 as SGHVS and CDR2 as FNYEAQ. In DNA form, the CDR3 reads TGTGCCAGCAGCCCCCGGATGCGGGGAGGGGTGCAGTACTTC. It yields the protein CASSPRMRGGVQYF.

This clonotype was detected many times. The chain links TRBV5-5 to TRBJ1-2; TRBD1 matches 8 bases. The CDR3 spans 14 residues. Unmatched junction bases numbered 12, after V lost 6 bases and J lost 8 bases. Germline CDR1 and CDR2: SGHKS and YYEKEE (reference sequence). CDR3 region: CASTVTGAWWGYTF. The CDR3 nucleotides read TGTGCCAGCACCGTGACAGGGGCCTGGTGGGGCTACACCTTC.

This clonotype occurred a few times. The CDR3 loop reads CASILGGPKETQYF. The CDR3 nucleotides are TGTGCCAGCATTTTAGGGGGGCCTAAAGAGACCCAGTACTTC. The chain has TRBV6-1 and TRBJ2-5; TRBD1 or TRBD2 may be the D gene (6 bases each). The length of the CDR3 is 14 residues. Germline lookup yields CDR1 MNHNS and CDR2 SASEGT. V was clipped by 7 bases and J by 3 bases, with 15 bases between them.

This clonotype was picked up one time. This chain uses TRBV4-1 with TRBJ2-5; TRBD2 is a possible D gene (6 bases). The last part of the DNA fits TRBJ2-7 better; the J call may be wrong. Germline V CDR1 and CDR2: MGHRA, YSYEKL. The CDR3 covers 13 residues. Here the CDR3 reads CASSHRSGDEQYF. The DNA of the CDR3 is TGCGCCAGCAGCCATAGGTCGGGGGACGAGCAGTACTTC.

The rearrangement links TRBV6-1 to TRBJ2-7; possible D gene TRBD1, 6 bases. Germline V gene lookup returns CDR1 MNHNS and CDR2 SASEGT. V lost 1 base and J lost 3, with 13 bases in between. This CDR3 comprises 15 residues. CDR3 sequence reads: CASSEGMDRVYEQYF. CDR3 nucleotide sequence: TGTGCCAGCAGTGAAGGGATGGACAGAGTCTACGAGCAGTACTTC.

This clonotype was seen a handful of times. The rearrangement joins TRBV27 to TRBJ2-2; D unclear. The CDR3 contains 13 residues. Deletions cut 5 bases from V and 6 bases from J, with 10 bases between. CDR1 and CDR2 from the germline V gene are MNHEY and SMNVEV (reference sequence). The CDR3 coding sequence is TGTGCCAGCAGTGGGCATACGGCCGGGGAGCTGTTTTTT. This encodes CASSGHTAGELFF.

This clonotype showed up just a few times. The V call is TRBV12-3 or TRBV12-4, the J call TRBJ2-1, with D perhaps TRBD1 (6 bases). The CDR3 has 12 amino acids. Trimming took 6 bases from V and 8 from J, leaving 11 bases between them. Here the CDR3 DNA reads TGTGCCAGCAGACCGGACAGCCATGAGCAGTTCTTC. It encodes CASRPDSHEQFF.

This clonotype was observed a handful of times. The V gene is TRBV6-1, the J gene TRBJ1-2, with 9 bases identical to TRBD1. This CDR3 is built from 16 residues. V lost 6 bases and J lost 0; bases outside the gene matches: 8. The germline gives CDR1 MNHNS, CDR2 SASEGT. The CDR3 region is CASRAGTGTSNYGYTF. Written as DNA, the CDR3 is TGTGCCAGCAGAGCCGGGACAGGGACCTCTAACTATGGCTACACCTTC.

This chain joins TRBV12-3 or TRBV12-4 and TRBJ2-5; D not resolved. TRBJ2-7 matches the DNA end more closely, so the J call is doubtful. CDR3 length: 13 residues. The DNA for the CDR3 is TGTGCCAGCAGTTTATCAGAGCTCGGCGAGCAGTACTTC. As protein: CASSLSELGEQYF.

The CDR3 is CASSFRLSGGTQYF. CDR3 nucleotides: TGCGCCAGCAGCTTCCGACTTAGTGGGGGGACGCAGTATTTT. V usage is TRBV5-1 and J usage is TRBJ2-3, with D perhaps matching TRBD2 (6 bases). CDR1 and CDR2 (germline): SGHRS, YFSETQ. Trimming removed 2 bases at V and 9 bases at J, with 16 bases between. The CDR3 is 14 amino acids. The full variable domain, with the rest looked up from reference TRBV5-1 and TRBJ2-3, is KAGVTQTPRYLIKTRGQQVTLSCSPISGHRSVSWYQQTPGQGLQFLFEYFSETQRNKGNFPGRFSGRQFSNSRSEMNVSTLELGDSALYLCASSFRLSGGTQYFGPGTRLTVL.

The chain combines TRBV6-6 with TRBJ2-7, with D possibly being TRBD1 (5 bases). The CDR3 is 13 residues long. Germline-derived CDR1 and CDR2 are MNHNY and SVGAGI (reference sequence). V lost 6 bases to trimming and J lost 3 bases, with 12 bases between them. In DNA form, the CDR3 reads TGTGCCAGCAGCAGGGCATCGTTCTACGAGCAGTACTTC. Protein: CASSRASFYEQYF.